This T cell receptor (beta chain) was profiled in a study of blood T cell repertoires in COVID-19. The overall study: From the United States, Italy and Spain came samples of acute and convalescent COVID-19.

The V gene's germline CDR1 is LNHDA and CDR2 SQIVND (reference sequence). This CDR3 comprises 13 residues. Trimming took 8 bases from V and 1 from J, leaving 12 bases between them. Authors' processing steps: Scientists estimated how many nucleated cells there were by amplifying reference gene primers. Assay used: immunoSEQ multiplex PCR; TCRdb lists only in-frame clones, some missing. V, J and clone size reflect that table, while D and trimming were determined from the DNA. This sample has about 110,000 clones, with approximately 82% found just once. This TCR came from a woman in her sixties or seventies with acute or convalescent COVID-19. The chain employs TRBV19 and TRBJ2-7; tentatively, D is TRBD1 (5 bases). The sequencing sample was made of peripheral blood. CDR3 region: CASQGGFSYEQYF. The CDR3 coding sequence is TGTGCCAGTCAGGGCGGTTTTTCCTACGAGCAGTACTTC. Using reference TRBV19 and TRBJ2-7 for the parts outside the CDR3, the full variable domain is DGGITQSPKYLFRKEGQNVTLSCEQNLNHDAMYWYRQDPGQGLRLIYYSQIVNDFQKGDIAEGYSVSREKKESFPLTVTSAQKNPTAFYLCASQGGFSYEQYFGPGTRLTVT.